Listed below are T cell receptor beta chains from one sample, sequenced in a study of prognosis after radiotherapy for stage I lung cancer. One entry per CDR3 protein results from TCRdb running MiXCR on the multiplex PCR reads. The repertoire consists of around 13,000 distinct CDR3 sequences, with roughly 43% occurring once and the leading ten covering 40%. This sample comprised PBMCs, obtained before or after stereotactic body radiation therapy (not recorded which). Receptors were obtained from a donor aged 50 or older with non-small cell lung cancer. CDR3s include the opening cysteine and the closing phenylalanine or tryptophan. The order of the fields is clone size, D gene, CDR3 length, J gene, V gene, CDR3 protein, CDR3 DNA. D genes are given only for firm matches. A row's size may be missing; if present it is once, few, many or a size class.

.	.	15	TRBJ1-3	TRBV7-3	CASSLTRLAGNTIYF	TGTGCCAGCAGCTTAACCCGGTTAGCAGGAAACACCATATATTTT
many	.	15	TRBJ2-6	TRBV9	CASSGEGRGANVLTF	TGTGCCAGCAGCGGAGAGGGGCGGGGGGCCAACGTCCTGACTTTC
few	.	14	TRBJ1-2	TRBV27	CASSSAGEWGGYTF	TGTGCCAGCAGCTCCGCGGGGGAATGGGGTGGCTACACCTTC
.	TRBD1	15	TRBJ1-6	TRBV7-2	CASSTTGGVDSPLHF	TGTGCCAGCAGCACGACAGGGGGGGTGGATTCACCCCTCCACTTT
medium-sized	TRBD2	12	TRBJ2-7	TRBV28	CASWDYSYEQYF	TGTGCCAGCTGGGACTACAGTTACGAGCAGTACTTC
medium-sized	TRBD2	13	TRBJ2-7	TRBV6-2/TRBV6-3	CASSPLGEGEQYF	TGTGCCAGCAGTCCCCTCGGGGAGGGCGAGCAGTACTTC
many	.	15	TRBJ2-3	TRBV5-1	CASSSDSTSTDTQYF	TGCGCCAGCAGTTCGGACAGCACTAGCACAGATACGCAGTATTTT
once	.	16	TRBJ2-7	TRBV7-8	CAGIPSGLGTSYEQYF	TGTGCCGGCATCCCAAGCGGGTTGGGAACCAGCTACGAGCAGTACTTC
.	.	14	TRBJ1-2	TRBV7-2	CSSGLAGFSYGYTF	TGTTCCAGCGGGTTGGCAGGGTTCTCGTATGGCTACACCTTC
.	.	17	TRBJ1-1	TRBV2	CASSERYHGGLGTEAFF	TGTGCCAGCAGTGAACGTTATCACGGGGGGTTGGGGACTGAAGCTTTCTTT
many	TRBD2	15	TRBJ2-1	TRBV20-1	CSAREIGRAGDEQFF	TGCAGTGCTAGAGAAATTGGCAGGGCGGGGGATGAGCAGTTCTTC
many	.	14	TRBJ2-2	TRBV7-2	CASSLELNTGELFF	TGTGCCAGCAGCTTAGAGTTAAACACCGGGGAGCTGTTTTTT
many	.	17	TRBJ2-1	TRBV7-9	CASSLEVGRGFYNEQFF	TGTGCCAGCAGCTTAGAAGTCGGCAGGGGATTCTACAATGAGCAGTTCTTC
.	TRBD2	16	TRBJ2-7	TRBV20-1	CSARDRTPGGDYEQYF	TGCAGTGCTAGAGATAGAACTCCGGGAGGGGACTACGAGCAGTACTTC
once	.	13	TRBJ2-5	TRBV2	CASKAVSAETQYF	TGTGCCAGCAAGGCAGTGTCGGCAGAGACCCAGTACTTC
.	.	18	TRBJ1-4	TRBV28	CASSSRPGHGACGEKLFF	TGTGCCAGCAGTTCTCGGCCGGGACATGGGGCGTGCGGGGAAAAACTGTTTTTT
medium-sized	TRBD1	12	TRBJ1-3	TRBV12-3/TRBV12-4	CAGGQGADTIYF	TGTGCCGGAGGACAGGGGGCAGACACCATATATTTT
.	.	13	TRBJ1-2	TRBV6-5	CASSYRGCYGYTF	TGTGCCAGCAGTTACCGAGGGTGCTACGGCTACACCTTC
.	TRBD2	17	TRBJ2-3	TRBV7-2	CASRLVGSGSITDTQYF	TGTGCCAGCAGATTAGTTGGTAGCGGGTCAATCACAGATACGCAGTATTTT
.	.	12	TRBJ1-5	TRBV28	CVSSPKYLAQHF	TGTGTCAGCAGCCCCAAATACCTCGCGCAGCATTTT
many	TRBD1	15	TRBJ1-1	TRBV2	CASSGTGGREAEAFF	TGTGCCAGCAGCGGAACAGGGGGCAGGGAGGCTGAAGCTTTCTTT
many	.	13	TRBJ2-6	TRBV19	CASRYSGANVLTF	TGTGCCAGTAGGTACTCTGGGGCCAACGTCCTGACTTTC
many	.	20	TRBJ2-2	TRBV3-2	CASSQGSHFLNRGETGELFF	TGTGCCAGCAGCCAAGGATCCCATTTCCTAAACAGGGGTGAGACCGGGGAGCTGTTTTTT
many	TRBD1	15	TRBJ1-5	TRBV5-1	CASSLTGWSNQPQHF	TGCGCCAGCAGTCTGACAGGGTGGAGCAATCAGCCCCAGCATTTT
.	TRBD1	20	TRBJ2-2	TRBV6-2/TRBV6-3	CASIGRQGGLSGGNTGELFF	TGTGCCAGCATTGGGAGACAGGGGGGACTATCGGGGGGGAACACCGGGGAGCTGTTTTTT
many	.	16	TRBJ1-1	TRBV6-1	CASSRVTGMQNTEAFF	TGTGCCAGCAGTCGTGTAACAGGAATGCAGAACACTGAAGCTTTCTTT
many	.	15	TRBJ2-1	TRBV28	CASSSPTLGSNEQFF	TGTGCCAGCAGTTCCCCTACGTTGGGTAGCAATGAGCAGTTCTTC
.	.	14	TRBJ1-2	TRBV27	CASSPLLTYYGYTF	TGTGCCAGCAGCCCACTTCTTACTTACTATGGCTACACCTTC
.	.	15	TRBJ1-2	TRBV30	CAWIRGHPYNYGYTF	TGTGCCTGGATCCGGGGCCACCCGTATAACTATGGCTACACCTTC
many	.	13	TRBJ1-5	TRBV20-1	CSASVDSNQPQHF	TGCAGTGCTAGTGTGGATAGCAATCAGCCCCAGCATTTT
medium-sized	TRBD2	12	TRBJ2-3	TRBV28	CASRSSGRVLYF	TGTGCCAGCAGGAGTAGCGGGAGAGTTTTGTATTTT
.	.	15	TRBJ2-5	TRBV5-1	CASSPSGRAQETQYF	TGCGCCAGCAGCCCCAGTGGCAGGGCACAAGAGACCCAGTACTTC
once	.	15	TRBJ1-6	TRBV6-5	CASSYSRGRSSPLHF	TGTGCCAGCAGTTACTCAAGAGGGAGATCCTCACCCCTCCACTTT
.	TRBD1	14	TRBJ1-5	TRBV28	CASSWTGGNQPHHF	TGTGCCAGCAGTTGGACAGGGGGCAATCAGCCCCATCATTTT
many	.	15	TRBJ1-3	TRBV4-3	CASSQDRGSGNTIYF	TGCGCCAGCAGCCAAGATCGCGGCTCTGGAAACACCATATATTTT
many	.	15	TRBJ2-1	TRBV15	CATSRESWRPNEQFF	TGTGCCACCAGCAGAGAGTCTTGGCGACCCAATGAGCAGTTCTTC
few	TRBD1	13	TRBJ2-1	TRBV2	CASSGTALGEQFF	TGTGCCAGCTCCGGGACAGCCTTAGGTGAGCAGTTCTTC
medium-sized	TRBD1	17	TRBJ2-6	TRBV6-1	CASTKDRGPTGANVLTF	TGTGCCAGCACGAAGGACAGGGGGCCTACAGGGGCCAACGTCCTGACTTTC
many	.	14	TRBJ2-7	TRBV7-2	CASSLARGIGEQYF	TGTGCCAGCAGCTTAGCTCGGGGGATCGGCGAGCAGTACTTC
.	TRBD2	15	TRBJ2-7	TRBV20-1	CSASLGTSGGYEQYF	TGCAGTGCTAGTCTCGGGACTAGCGGGGGTTACGAGCAGTACTTC
medium-sized	.	14	TRBJ2-2	TRBV6-1	CASTNSRAAGELFF	TGTGCCAGCACAAATTCCAGGGCGGCCGGGGAGCTGTTTTTT
medium-sized	.	14	TRBJ2-1	TRBV4-3	CASSPWTSSNEQFF	TGCGCCAGCAGCCCCTGGACTTCCAGCAATGAGCAGTTCTTC